Following are 29 T cell receptor beta chains from one sample sequenced in a study of memory CD4+ T cells and cytomegalovirus serostatus. The sort gate was single viable CD3+CD4+CD8-CD45RO+ cells for memory CD4+ T cells. The assay was immunoSEQ multiplex PCR, and TCRdb's table has in-frame clones only and misses some. This table holds some 52,000 clones, around 88% found once. What was sequenced was memory CD4+ T cells from blood. These TCRs come from an adult in good health and CMV-seropositive.

V gene TRBV7-9 combines with J gene TRBJ2-1; 8 nucleotides align to TRBD1. Germline V CDR1 and CDR2: SEHNR, FQNEAQ (reference sequence). The CDR3 runs to 13 residues. V was clipped by 7 bases and J by 6 bases; unmatched bases: 5. The CDR3 DNA reads as TGTGCCAGCAAGGGAACAGGGGGCAATGAGCAGTTCTTC. It codes for CASKGTGGNEQFF.

The chain has TRBV7-2 and TRBJ2-1; 8 bases map to TRBD1. CDR3 length: 15 residues. V dropped 2 bases and J dropped 4; count of bases not matched to a gene: 4. Germline V gene sequence: CDR1 SGHTA, CDR2 FQGNSA. CDR3 sequence reads: CASSLSRDRYNEQFF. In DNA form, the CDR3 reads TGTGCCAGCAGCTTATCCCGGGACAGGTACAATGAGCAGTTCTTC.

The rearrangement joins TRBV7-2 to TRBJ1-3, with D possibly TRBD1 on 5 matching bases. In germline, CDR1 is SGHTA, CDR2 FQGNSA. The CDR3 loop spans 15 amino acids. Trimming shortened V by 2 bases and J by 0 bases, and 8 bases separated the two germline ends. CDR3 sequence reads: CASSLQGISGNTIYF. Written as DNA, the CDR3 is TGTGCCAGCAGCTTACAGGGTATCTCTGGAAACACCATATATTTT. The full variable domain, in which reference TRBV7-2 and TRBJ1-3 provide the parts outside the CDR3, is GAGVSQSPSNKVTEKGKDVELRCDPISGHTALYWYRQSLGQGLEFLIYFQGNSAPDKSGLPSDRFSAERTGGSVSTLTIQRTQQEDSAVYLCASSLQGISGNTIYFGEGSWLTVV.

The chain has TRBV5-4 and TRBJ2-5, with 8 bases identical to TRBD1. This CDR3 spans 14 amino acids. Germline V lookup: CDR1 SGHNT, CDR2 YYREEE (reference sequence). The ends lost 3 bases at V and 6 bases at J; junction bases unmatched: 7. CDR3 in DNA: TGTGCCAGCAGCTCTCCGGACAGGGTAAAGACCCAGTACTTC. It specifies CASSSPDRVKTQYF.

The rearrangement joins TRBV6-5 to TRBJ1-2, with TRBD1 matching over 10 bases. Trimming took 3 bases from V and 0 from J; bases not matched to a gene: 4. This CDR3 spans 16 amino acids. The germline V gene encodes CDR1 MNHEY and CDR2 SVGAGI. CDR3 residues: CASSYFDRGPNYGYTF. The CDR3 DNA reads as TGTGCCAGCAGTTATTTTGACAGGGGGCCTAACTATGGCTACACCTTC.

The chain is built from TRBV7-3 and TRBJ2-2; 7 bases are a match to TRBD2. Looked up from germline, CDR1 is SGHTA and CDR2 is FQGTGA. Germline trimming cut 5 bases from V and 6 bases from J; bases unmatched to any gene: 3. The CDR3 length is 13 residues. CDR3 amino acids: CASSVTSPGELFF. In DNA, the CDR3 is TGTGCCAGCAGCGTGACTAGCCCCGGGGAGCTGTTTTTT.

The chain has TRBV5-1 and TRBJ2-7; the D gene is possibly TRBD1 (5 bases). V was cut by 0 bases and J by 0 bases, with 13 bases left in between. The CDR3 runs 16 residues. Germline CDR1 is SGHRS and CDR2 is YFSETQ. CDR3 amino acids: CASSLGAGWSSYEQYF. The CDR3 nucleotides read TGCGCCAGCAGCTTGGGTGCAGGGTGGTCCTCCTACGAGCAGTACTTC.

A few counts support this clone. This rearrangement joins TRBV7-8 to TRBJ1-1; D is undetermined. Trimming cost V 5 bases and J 6 bases, with 13 bases left between them. Germline-derived CDR1 and CDR2 are SGHVS and FQNEAQ. The CDR3 loop spans 13 amino acids. CDR3 DNA sequence: TGTGCCAGCAGCCGTATGTTTACTGCTGAAGCTTTCTTT. Its translation: CASSRMFTAEAFF. The full variable domain, completed using reference TRBV7-8 and TRBJ1-1, is GAGVSQSPRYKVAKRGQDVALRCDPISGHVSLFWYQQALGQGPEFLTYFQNEAQLDKSGLPSDRFFAERPEGSVSTLKIQRTQQEDSAVYLCASSRMFTAEAFFGQGTRLTVV.

The chain links TRBV6-5 to TRBJ1-4; D gene unclear. The CDR3 totals 14 residues. V gave up 6 bases and J gave up 4 bases, with 12 bases separating them. Germline CDR1 MNHEY, CDR2 SVGAGI. The CDR3 DNA sequence: TGTGCCAGCAGCCCTGGGATATTTAATGAAAAACTGTTTTTT. It codes for CASSPGIFNEKLFF.

The chain carries TRBV11-3 and TRBJ1-1; tentative D call: TRBD1 (5 bases). The length of the CDR3 is 15 residues. Germline V gene data show CDR1 as SGHNT and CDR2 as YENEEA. Trimming left V 2 bases short and J 6 bases short, with 16 bases between. CDR3 nucleotides: TGTGCCAGCAGCTTAATTTGGGGGGATAACGCTGAAGCTTTCTTT. Its protein product is CASSLIWGDNAEAFF. The full variable domain, completed using reference TRBV11-3 and TRBJ1-1, is EAGVVQSPRYKIIEKKQPVAFWCNPISGHNTLYWYLQNLGQGPELLIRYENEEAVDDSQLPKDRFSAERLKGVDSTLKIQPAELGDSAVYLCASSLIWGDNAEAFFGQGTRLTVV.

The V and J genes are TRBV7-9 and TRBJ2-1, with 7 bases fitting TRBD2. CDR1 SEHNR and CDR2 FQNEAQ come from the germline V gene (reference sequence). This CDR3 has 16 residues. With V trimmed by 1 base and J by 4 bases, 7 bases remained unmatched. CDR3 sequence reads: CASSLEGLAEYNEQFF. In DNA, the CDR3 is TGTGCCAGCAGCTTAGAAGGTCTAGCGGAGTACAATGAGCAGTTCTTC.

The chain carries TRBV28 and TRBJ1-4; 7 bases match TRBD1. The CDR3 is 15 amino acids. V dropped 6 bases and J dropped 7; count of bases not matched to a gene: 11. Germline V gene sequence: CDR1 MDHEN, CDR2 SYDVKM. The DNA for the CDR3 is TGTGCCAGCAGCCCCTCAGGGGGTAGAGCTGAAAAACTGTTTTTT. It yields the protein CASSPSGGRAEKLFF.

This chain links TRBV6-6 with TRBJ2-6, with TRBD1 as a possible D gene (6 bases). Looked up from germline, CDR1 is MNHNY and CDR2 is SVGAGI (reference sequence). Trimming removed 2 bases from V and 2 bases from J, with 10 bases in between. CDR3 length equals 16 residues. The CDR3: CASSYTSGAGANVLTF. CDR3 coding DNA: TGTGCCAGCAGTTACACCTCAGGGGCTGGGGCCAACGTCCTGACTTTC.

The chain recombines TRBV20-1 with TRBJ2-3; no reliable D call. Trimming stripped 3 bases from V and 6 bases from J, with 7 bases between. Per germline, CDR1 DFQATT and CDR2 SNEGSKA (reference sequence). This CDR3 has 11 amino acids. DNA of the CDR3: TGCAGTGCTAGTCGTCGGGATACGCAGTATTTT. This encodes CSASRRDTQYF.

V and J are TRBV2 and TRBJ1-2, with a possible D match to TRBD1 (6 bases). Per germline, CDR1 SNHLY and CDR2 FYNNEI. V gave up 6 bases and J gave up 8 bases, with 13 bases separating them. CDR3 size: 12 residues. This CDR3 reads CASRLQGDGYTF. The CDR3 coding sequence is TGTGCCAGCAGACTACAGGGTGACGGCTACACCTTC.

The rearrangement uses TRBV6-5 and TRBJ1-1; no firm D call. Germline V CDR1 and CDR2: MNHEY, SVGAGI. V shed 3 bases and J shed 7 bases, with 12 bases lying between them. This CDR3 region has 13 residues. CDR3 region: CASSYTGSLEAFF. The CDR3 DNA is TGTGCCAGCAGTTATACCGGTTCGCTTGAAGCTTTCTTT.

The V call is TRBV7-2, the J call TRBJ2-5; the match to TRBD2 covers 9 bases. CDR1 and CDR2 (germline): SGHTA, FQGNSA. The CDR3 spans 16 residues. With V trimmed by 6 bases and J by 5 bases, 13 bases remained unmatched. The CDR3 here is CASSPAAGGPGETQYF. The CDR3 nucleotides read TGTGCCAGCAGTCCAGCGGCGGGAGGGCCCGGGGAGACCCAGTACTTC. The full variable domain, its missing parts supplied by reference TRBV7-2 and TRBJ2-5, is GAGVSQSPSNKVTEKGKDVELRCDPISGHTALYWYRQSLGQGLEFLIYFQGNSAPDKSGLPSDRFSAERTGGSVSTLTIQRTQQEDSAVYLCASSPAAGGPGETQYFGPGTRLLVL.

The chain has TRBV25-1 and TRBJ1-2, with 11 bases lining up with TRBD1. Germline V gene sequence: CDR1 MGHDK, CDR2 SYGVNS. The CDR3 contains 15 residues. The J segment lost 8 bases and the V segment lost 3 bases, leaving 8 bases of the junction unmatched. DNA of the CDR3: TGTGCCAGCAGTGAGGCCGGGACAGGGGGATCAGGCTACACCTTC. This translates into CASSEAGTGGSGYTF.

The genes are TRBV2 and TRBJ2-5, with 11 bases lining up with TRBD2. From germline, CDR1 is SNHLY and CDR2 FYNNEI. This CDR3 spans 15 amino acids. With V trimmed by 5 bases and J by 5 bases, 7 bases remained unmatched. The CDR3, as DNA: TGTGCCAGCAGTCTAGCGGGGGGAAGTAGTGAGACCCAGTACTTC. It specifies CASSLAGGSSETQYF.

The genes are TRBV9 and TRBJ1-3; D ambiguous. Looked up from germline, CDR1 is SGDLS and CDR2 is YYNGEE. The CDR3 totals 16 residues. V lost 0 bases and J lost 0, with 10 bases in between. The CDR3 nucleotides are TGTGCCAGCAGCGTAGGGTTGATGTCCTCTGGAAACACCATATATTTT. Its translation: CASSVGLMSSGNTIYF.

The chain employs TRBV2 and TRBJ2-1; D gene uncertain. The V end was cut by 4 bases, the J end by 7 bases, with 17 bases between. CDR3 length: 15 residues. CDR1 is SNHLY, CDR2 FYNNEI, per germline. CDR3 sequence: CASSVILGSWNEQFF. In DNA form, the CDR3 reads TGTGCCAGCAGTGTTATTCTTGGTTCGTGGAATGAGCAGTTCTTC.

The chain uses TRBV6-1 and TRBJ1-1; perhaps TRBD1 as D (5 bases). This CDR3 has 14 residues. CDR1 and CDR2 (germline): MNHNS, SASEGT. The germline V and J ends were trimmed by 6 bases and 4 bases, with 15 bases remaining between them. The CDR3: CASRAGLIGTEAFF. DNA of the CDR3: TGTGCCAGCAGAGCAGGGTTAATAGGCACTGAAGCTTTCTTT.

The sample holds a few counts of this clone. The chain couples TRBV6-1 to TRBJ1-1, with TRBD1 matching over 8 bases. The CDR3 has 13 residues. Germline CDR1 and CDR2: MNHNS and SASEGT. The junction had 3 bases not matched to a gene; V was cut back by 6 bases and J by 3 bases. The CDR3: CASRPGGYTEAFF. CDR3 coding DNA: TGTGCCAGCAGGCCAGGGGGCTACACTGAAGCTTTCTTT.

This sequence joins TRBV6-5 and TRBJ2-2; D not resolved. Trimming left V 6 bases short and J 8 bases short, with 16 bases between. This CDR3 has 14 amino acids. Germline V gene lookup returns CDR1 MNHEY and CDR2 SVGAGI. The DNA of the CDR3 is TGTGCCAGCAGCGCCCGAATAGACCCAGGGGAGCTGTTTTTT. Amino acid sequence: CASSARIDPGELFF.

This sequence joins TRBV6-4 and TRBJ1-2; TRBD1 aligns across 9 bases. J gave up 3 bases and V 2 bases, and 1 base lay outside the gene matches. Germline V gene lookup returns CDR1 MRHNA and CDR2 SNTAGT. The CDR3 contains 14 residues. CDR3 region: CASSDGDRDYGYTF. Here the CDR3 DNA reads TGTGCCAGCAGTGACGGGGACAGGGACTATGGCTACACCTTC.

There are a few counts of this clone. The chain carries TRBV18 and TRBJ2-3; TRBD2 agrees at 16 bases. The CDR3 sequence is 18 residues long. The J segment lost 1 base and the V segment lost 3 bases, leaving 4 bases of the junction unmatched. CDR1 KGHSH and CDR2 LQKENI come from the germline V gene. DNA for the CDR3: TGTGCCAGCTCACCGGGACTAGCGGGGGGGCTCGGCACAGATACGCAGTATTTT. Its translation is CASSPGLAGGLGTDTQYF.

The chain recombines TRBV6-5 with TRBJ1-1; D not resolved. The CDR3 length is 13 residues. Trimming stripped 0 bases from V and 7 bases from J, with 9 bases between. Germline CDR1 reads MNHEY; CDR2 reads SVGAGI. The DNA for the CDR3 is TGTGCCAGCAGTTACTCGACCCGGGGTGAAGCTTTCTTT. Its translation: CASSYSTRGEAFF.

V gene TRBV10-2 combines with J gene TRBJ2-2; D possibly corresponds to TRBD2 (5 bases). The V end was cut by 10 bases, the J end by 2 bases, with 17 bases between. CDR1 is WSHSY, CDR2 SAAADI, per germline. The CDR3 totals 15 residues. CDR3 nucleotide sequence: TGCGCCACCTCGAGAAGCGGAGCTAACACCGGGGAGCTGTTTTTT. Its protein is CATSRSGANTGELFF.

In this sample, this clone turned up a few times. The chain combines TRBV21-1 with TRBJ2-5. TRBV21-1 is flagged as a pseudogene. The CDR3 has 10 amino acids. CDR3: CASSKKTQYF. DNA for the CDR3: TGTGCCAGCAGCAAGAAGACCCAGTACTTC.